Shown below are 2 T cell receptor beta chains from a single sample sequenced in a study of cytomegalovirus exposure and HLA in healthy donors. With 60 Vbeta and 13 Jbeta primers, the PCR was carried out. TCRdb keeps only in-frame clones here, not all; method: immunoSEQ multiplex PCR. The sample has 150,000 or so clones; roughly 80% are singletons. Sample: PBMCs. The receptors stem from a woman in her forties or fifties in good health and CMV-seropositive.

The V call is TRBV5-1, the J call TRBJ1-1; D uncertain. Germline assignment: CDR1 SGHRS and CDR2 YFSETQ. The CDR3 contains 15 residues. Deletions cut 2 bases from V and 3 bases from J, with 14 bases between. CDR3 nucleotides: TGCGCCAGCAGCTTAAGTCCCGGAGCGGACACTGAAGCTTTCTTT. This encodes CASSLSPGADTEAFF.

The gene calls are TRBV7-8 and TRBJ1-3; no clear D gene. The CDR3 extends over 18 amino acids. V lost 0 bases, J lost 1 base, and 16 bases lay in between. Germline loops: CDR1 SGHVS, CDR2 FQNEAQ. The chain's CDR3 is CASSLATRQGRSGNTIYF. DNA for the CDR3: TGTGCCAGCAGCTTAGCGACCAGACAAGGAAGGTCTGGAAACACCATATATTTT.